Listed here are 9 T cell receptor beta chains from one sample, sequenced in a study of blood T cell repertoires in COVID-19. Generated by immunoSEQ multiplex PCR, the TCRdb table keeps only in-frame clones and is missing some. The sample holds more than 250,000 clones; approximately 88% are singletons and the top ten take about 0.65%. Input material: peripheral blood. The receptors were sampled from a human donor in a cohort sampled during active COVID-19.

The V gene is TRBV5-1, the J gene TRBJ1-1; 8 bases are shared with TRBD1. Trimming removed 0 bases from V and 1 base from J; junction bases left unmatched: 2. Germline CDR1 is SGHRS and CDR2 is YFSETQ. CDR3 length: 15 amino acids. This CDR3 is CASSLGQGKNTEAFF. Written as DNA, the CDR3 is TGCGCCAGCAGCTTGGGACAGGGGAAGAACACTGAAGCTTTCTTT.

The rearrangement links TRBV27 to TRBJ2-7; TRBD1 matches 7 bases. With 5 bases clipped from V and 2 bases from J, the junction kept 9 bases outside the gene matches. Germline V gene lookup returns CDR1 MNHEY and CDR2 SMNVEV (reference sequence). The CDR3 is made up of 15 amino acids. CDR3 sequence reads: CASSRHDRVPYEQYF. Here the CDR3 DNA reads TGTGCCAGCAGTCGACACGACAGGGTGCCCTACGAGCAGTACTTC.

The V and J genes are TRBV28 and TRBJ1-1; maybe TRBD1 (5 bases). Germline V gene data show CDR1 as MDHEN and CDR2 as SYDVKM. The CDR3 sequence is 14 residues long. The germline V and J ends were trimmed by 3 bases and 2 bases, with 10 bases remaining between them. The CDR3 DNA is TGTGCCAGCAGTTTTGGGACTTCTAACACTGAAGCTTTCTTT. Translation: CASSFGTSNTEAFF.

The chain carries TRBV7-2 and TRBJ2-1, with 8 bases that match TRBD1. Germline values: CDR1 SGHTA, CDR2 FQGNSA. J was trimmed by 7 bases and V by 1 base; bases with no gene match: 9. This CDR3 is built from 16 residues. The CDR3 loop is CASSLVSDRVNNEQFF. The CDR3 DNA reads TGTGCCAGCAGCTTAGTGTCGGACAGGGTAAATAATGAGCAGTTCTTC.

This chain connects TRBV28 to TRBJ1-2; 10 bases agree with TRBD1. With V trimmed by 5 bases and J by 8 bases, 8 bases remained unmatched. Germline V gene lookup returns CDR1 MDHEN and CDR2 SYDVKM. There are 14 residues in the CDR3. The CDR3 region is CASSKSDRGLGYTF. The CDR3 region has the DNA TGTGCCAGCAGTAAATCTGACAGGGGGCTGGGCTACACCTTC.

V is TRBV5-4 and J is TRBJ2-7; D is ambiguous. Looked up from germline, CDR1 is SGHNT and CDR2 is YYREEE (reference sequence). CDR3 length: 14 amino acids. Deletions cut 0 bases from V and 0 bases from J, with 7 bases between. This CDR3 is CASSLAPGSYEQYF. The CDR3 nucleotides are TGTGCCAGCAGCTTGGCCCCAGGCTCCTACGAGCAGTACTTC. The whole variable domain, remainder taken from reference TRBV5-4 and TRBJ2-7, is ETGVTQSPTHLIKTRGQQVTLRCSSQSGHNTVSWYQQALGQGPQFIFQYYREEENGRGNFPPRFSGLQFPNYSSELNVNALELDDSALYLCASSLAPGSYEQYFGPGTRLTVT.

J is TRBJ1-1 and V is TRBV5-1, with TRBD1 matching 9 bases. Trimming removed 4 bases from V and 4 bases from J; junction bases left unmatched: 5. Germline lookup yields CDR1 SGHRS and CDR2 YFSETQ. The CDR3 totals 14 residues. CDR3 loop: CASSPNRGLTEAFF. Here the CDR3 DNA reads TGCGCCAGCAGCCCTAACAGGGGGCTCACTGAAGCTTTCTTT. The variable domain in full, completed from reference TRBV5-1 and TRBJ1-1, reads KAGVTQTPRYLIKTRGQQVTLSCSPISGHRSVSWYQQTPGQGLQFLFEYFSETQRNKGNFPGRFSGRQFSNSRSEMNVSTLELGDSALYLCASSPNRGLTEAFFGQGTRLTVV.

This clone was seen more than once but under ten times. This chain joins TRBV6-5 and TRBJ2-1; perhaps TRBD2 as D (6 bases). Germline CDR1 MNHEY, CDR2 SVGAGI. Trimming took off 7 bases at V and 7 bases at J, with 14 bases between the two ends. The CDR3 covers 13 residues. This CDR3 reads CASTHLAGNEQFF. The CDR3 DNA follows: TGTGCCAGCACCCACCTGGCGGGGAATGAGCAGTTCTTC.

Here the CDR3 reads CASSGQGIGYTF. The CDR3 DNA follows: TGTGCCAGCAGCGGACAGGGTATCGGCTACACCTTC. This chain links TRBV11-2 with TRBJ1-2, with 8 bases aligning to TRBD1. The CDR3 runs 12 residues. The germline gives CDR1 SGHAT, CDR2 FQNNGV. The trim removed 5 bases at V and 8 bases at J, leaving 4 bases unmatched.